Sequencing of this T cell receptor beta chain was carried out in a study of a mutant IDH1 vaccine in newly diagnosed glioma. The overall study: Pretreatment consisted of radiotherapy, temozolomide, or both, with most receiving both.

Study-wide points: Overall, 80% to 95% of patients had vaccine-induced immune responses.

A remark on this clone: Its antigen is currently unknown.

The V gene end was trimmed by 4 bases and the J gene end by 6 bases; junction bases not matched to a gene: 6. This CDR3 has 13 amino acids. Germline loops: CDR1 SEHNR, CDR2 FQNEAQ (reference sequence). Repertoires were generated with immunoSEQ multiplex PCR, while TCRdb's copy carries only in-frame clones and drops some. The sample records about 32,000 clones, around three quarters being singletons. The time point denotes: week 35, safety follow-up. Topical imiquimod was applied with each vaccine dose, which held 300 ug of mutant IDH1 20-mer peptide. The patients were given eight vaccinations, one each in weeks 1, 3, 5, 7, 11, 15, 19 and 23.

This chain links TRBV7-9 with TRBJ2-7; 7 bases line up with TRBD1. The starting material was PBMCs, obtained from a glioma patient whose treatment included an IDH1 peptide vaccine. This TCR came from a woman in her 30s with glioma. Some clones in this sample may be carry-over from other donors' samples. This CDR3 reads CASSSDRAGEQYF. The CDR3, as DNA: TGTGCCAGCAGCTCCGACAGGGCTGGCGAGCAGTACTTC. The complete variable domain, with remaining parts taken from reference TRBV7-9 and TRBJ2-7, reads DTGVSQNPRHKITKRGQNVTFRCDPISEHNRLYWYRQTLGQGPEFLTYFQNEAQLEKSRLLSDRFSAERPKGSFSTLEIQRTEQGDSAMYLCASSSDRAGEQYFGPGTRLTVT.